This is a list of T cell receptor beta chains from one sample in a study of metastatic and nonmetastatic thyroid tumors. TCRdb re-analyzed the PCR reads through MiXCR. The data show tens of thousands of clones, with roughly a quarter seen just once and around 15% held by the top ten. Sequencing was performed on tumor tissue. The receptors derive from a female donor with papillary thyroid cancer or a benign thyroid nodule (not recorded which). Some clones in this sample may be carry-over from other donors' samples. CDR3s include the opening cysteine and the closing phenylalanine or tryptophan. Each record gives: J gene, D gene, clone size, V gene, CDR3 protein, CDR3 DNA. A D gene is named only where the DNA matches it firmly. Size is stated for part of the rows, as once, few or many counts, or as a class when the clone is expanded.

TRBJ2-7,.,.,TRBV25-1,CASRSWGYEQYF,TGTGCCAGCAGATCCTGGGGGTACGAGCAGTACTTC
TRBJ1-2,TRBD1,few,TRBV11-2,CASSWDRGVGYTF,TGTGCCAGCAGCTGGGACAGGGGCGTTGGCTACACCTTC
TRBJ2-1,.,many,TRBV20-1,CSAKFLPGNEQFF,TGCAGTGCTAAATTTCTCCCGGGGAATGAGCAGTTCTTC
TRBJ1-2,TRBD1,many,TRBV5-6,CASSPWDRNYGYTF,TGTGCCAGCAGCCCGTGGGACAGGAACTATGGCTACACCTTC
TRBJ1-2,.,few,TRBV28,CASSLRQAGYTF,TGTGCCAGCAGCTTACGACAGGCGGGCTACACCTTC
TRBJ1-5,.,.,TRBV20-1,CSASNRMRGNQPQHF,TGCAGTGCCAGCAACAGGATGAGGGGCAATCAGCCCCAGCATTTT
TRBJ2-1,.,.,TRBV6-2/TRBV6-3,CASSYYGPGEQFF,TGTGCCAGCAGTTACTATGGCCCCGGTGAGCAGTTCTTC
TRBJ2-7,.,.,TRBV7-9,CASSLGTPPYEQYF,TGTGCCAGCAGCCTAGGGACACCCCCCTACGAGCAGTACTTC
TRBJ1-1,.,many,TRBV6-2/TRBV6-3,CASSSQMTWDTEAFF,TGTGCCAGCAGTTCTCAGATGACTTGGGACACTGAAGCTTTCTTT
TRBJ2-3,.,few,TRBV6-1,CATAQNTHYF,TGTGCCACCGCTCAGAATACGCATTATTTT
TRBJ2-7,TRBD1,few,TRBV5-6,CASSLSGTGGFYEQYF,TGTGCCAGCAGCTTGAGTGGGACAGGGGGCTTCTACGAGCAGTACTTC
TRBJ1-2,TRBD1,many,TRBV11-2,CAHRGGGTGGEDGYTF,TGTGCCCACCGCGGGGGGGGAACAGGGGGGGAAGATGGCTACACCTTC
TRBJ2-1,TRBD1,many,TRBV29-1,CSVEPPTRGTYNEQFF,TGCAGCGTTGAGCCTCCTACCAGGGGGACGTACAATGAGCAGTTCTTC
TRBJ2-7,TRBD1,.,TRBV11-2,CASSSGQGPSYEQYF,TGTGCCAGCAGCTCCGGACAGGGTCCCTCCTACGAGCAGTACTTC
TRBJ2-7,.,medium-sized,TRBV6-1,CASSFSRDQNEQYF,TGTGCCAGCAGCTTCTCCAGGGACCAAAACGAGCAGTACTTC
TRBJ2-7,TRBD2,.,TRBV6-1,CASSERLAGGYEQYF,TGTGCCAGCAGTGAAAGACTAGCGGGAGGCTACGAGCAGTACTTC
TRBJ2-7,TRBD1,.,TRBV3-1,CASSRTGSSYEQYF,TGTGCCAGCAGCCGGACAGGTAGCTCCTACGAGCAGTACTTC
TRBJ1-2,.,few,TRBV12-3/TRBV12-4,CASGHRDMNYGYTF,TGTGCCAGCGGGCACAGGGATATGAACTATGGCTACACCTTC
TRBJ1-1,TRBD1,.,TRBV6-2/TRBV6-3,CASSDRGTSDTEAFF,TGTGCCAGCAGCGACAGGGGTACGTCGGACACTGAAGCTTTCTTT
TRBJ2-1,TRBD2,.,TRBV24-1,CATSDATSGGCSYNEQLF,TGTGCCACCAGTGACGCGACTAGCGGGGGGTGCTCCTACAATGAGCAGTTATTC
TRBJ2-2,.,many,TRBV4-3,CASSRKGGNTGELFF,TGCGCCAGCAGCCGGAAGGGAGGGAACACCGGGGAGCTGTTTTTT
TRBJ2-1,TRBD2,.,TRBV2,CASSVFAGGPKDNEQFF,TGTGCCAGCAGTGTTTTTGCGGGAGGGCCCAAGGACAATGAGCAGTTCTTC
TRBJ1-1,.,.,TRBV20-1,CSARDGQVNTEAFF,TGCAGTGCTAGAGATGGCCAGGTGAACACTGAAGCTTTCTTT
TRBJ1-1,TRBD1,few,TRBV13,CASSFWVRGVDTEAFF,TGTGCCAGCAGCTTCTGGGTCAGGGGGGTGGACACTGAAGCTTTCTTT
TRBJ2-7,.,many,TRBV20-1,CSARDLQGREQYF,TGCAGTGCTAGAGATCTACAGGGCCGCGAGCAGTACTTC
TRBJ2-7,TRBD2,.,TRBV2,CASRESGNTYEHYF,TGTGCCAGCAGAGAAAGCGGGAACACCTACGAGCATTACTTC
TRBJ2-7,.,medium-sized,TRBV25-1,CASSDSYEQYF,TGTGCCAGCAGTGACTCCTACGAGCAGTACTTC
TRBJ2-1,.,.,TRBV18,CASSPNFPDNEQFF,TGTGCCAGCTCACCAAATTTTCCCGACAATGAGCAGTTCTTC
TRBJ1-1,TRBD1,.,TRBV6-1,CASSRGTGHEAFF,TGTGCCAGCAGCCGAGGGACAGGGCATGAAGCTTTCTTT
TRBJ2-1,.,few,TRBV19,CASSDTFNEQFF,TGTGCCAGTTCTGACACCTTCAATGAGCAGTTCTTC
TRBJ1-1,.,.,TRBV10-3,CAISESWWAFF,TGTGCCATCAGTGAGTCGTGGTGGGCTTTCTTT
TRBJ2-3,.,.,TRBV5-1,CASSSNIFSTDTQYF,TGCGCCAGCAGCTCCAACATCTTCAGCACAGATACGCAGTATTTT
TRBJ2-3,.,.,TRBV25-1,CASSGRGRNTDTQYF,TGTGCCAGCAGTGGCCGAGGGCGCAACACAGATACGCAGTATTTT